Shown below are 13 T cell receptor beta chains from a single sample sequenced in a study of shared clonotypes between healthy human individuals. TCRdb's table, derived via immunoSEQ multiplex PCR, lists solely in-frame clones and lacks some. Among almost 700,000 clones listed, 90% to 95% were seen once. CD45RO negativity and positive selection for CCR7 defined naive CD8 cells, a population that excluded terminally differentiated effector memory CD45RA+ cells. The sample taken for sequencing was naive CD8+ T cells sorted from blood. All receptors derive from a man younger than 45 in good health.

The chain has TRBV4-3 and TRBJ2-7; 15 nucleotides align to TRBD2. Unmatched junction bases numbered 9, after V lost 3 bases and J lost 0 bases. The CDR3 loop spans 19 amino acids. Per the germline V gene, CDR1 is LGHNA and CDR2 is YSLEER. The CDR3, as DNA: TGCGCCAGCAGCCAGGGACTAGCGGGAGGTAGAAGGCCCTCCTACGAGCAGTACTTC. Its translation is CASSQGLAGGRRPSYEQYF.

This clone was counted a single time. J is TRBJ1-4 and V is TRBV6-6; D is possibly TRBD1 (5 bases). With 1 base removed from V and 8 bases from J, the gap between germline ends came to 14 bases. Germline V gene lookup returns CDR1 MNHNY and CDR2 SVGAGI (reference sequence). The CDR3 is 15 amino acids. The CDR3 is CASSYYQGEGEKLFF. The DNA of the CDR3 is TGTGCCAGCAGTTACTATCAGGGTGAGGGGGAAAAACTGTTTTTT.

This CDR3 reads CASNAAGAYNEQFF. The CDR3 nucleotides are TGTGCCAGCAACGCGGCAGGGGCCTACAATGAGCAGTTCTTC. V usage is TRBV2 and J usage is TRBJ2-1; a possible D gene is TRBD1 (6 bases). The V and J ends lost 7 bases and 2 bases respectively, with 12 bases between them. Germline CDR1 reads SNHLY; CDR2 reads FYNNEI. The CDR3 extends over 14 amino acids.

This clone was observed a few times. Different DNA sequences within this sample yield the same CDR3. The chain recombines TRBV27 with TRBJ1-1; D gene ambiguous. This CDR3 has 12 residues. Trimming shortened V by 4 bases and J by 0 bases, and 3 bases separated the two germline ends. Germline CDR1 reads MNHEY; CDR2 reads SMNVEV (reference sequence). The CDR3 nucleotides read TGTGCCAGCAGTTCGGTGAACACTGAAGCTTTCTTT. The encoded protein is CASSSVNTEAFF.

On this clone: Other DNA sequences in this specimen translate into the identical CDR3. The chain employs TRBV11-2 and TRBJ2-7; TRBD2 matches at 7 bases. V gave up 1 base and J gave up 1 base; unmatched junction bases: 1. The CDR3 covers 14 residues. Per germline, CDR1 SGHAT and CDR2 FQNNGV. CDR3 DNA sequence: TGTGCCAGCAGCTTAGGGGACTATTCCTACGAGCAGTACTTC. Translation: CASSLGDYSYEQYF. Full variable domain (outside the CDR3, taken from reference TRBV11-2 and TRBJ2-7): EAGVAQSPRYKIIEKRQSVAFWCNPISGHATLYWYQQILGQGPKLLIQFQNNGVVDDSQLPKDRFSAERLKGVDSTLKIQPAKLEDSAVYLCASSLGDYSYEQYFGPGTRLTVT.

CDR3 in amino acids: CASSQDPGPYEQYF. DNA of the CDR3: TGTGCCAGCAGCCAAGATCCAGGGCCGTACGAGCAGTACTTC. The J gene is TRBJ2-7, the V gene TRBV4-2; D possibly corresponds to TRBD1 (5 bases). Trimming pared 0 bases from V and 4 bases from J, leaving 10 bases between. The germline V gene has CDR1 LGHNA and CDR2 YNFKEQ. The CDR3 totals 14 residues.

The J gene is TRBJ1-1, the V gene TRBV27; perhaps TRBD1 as D (6 bases). This CDR3 has 16 residues. From germline, CDR1 is MNHEY and CDR2 SMNVEV (reference sequence). Trimming left V 5 bases short and J 6 bases short, with 22 bases between. The chain's CDR3 is CASSPSIVGGASEAFF. The DNA of the CDR3 is TGTGCCAGCAGTCCATCAATAGTCGGGGGCGCGTCTGAAGCTTTCTTT.

The rearrangement uses TRBV7-8 and TRBJ2-4; tentative D call: TRBD1 (6 bases). V shed 6 bases and J shed 4 bases, with 28 bases lying between them. Germline-derived CDR1 and CDR2 are SGHVS and FQNEAQ. This CDR3 is 19 amino acids long. CDR3 amino acids: CASSSKGVGASAIKNIQYF. For the CDR3, the DNA is TGTGCCAGCAGTTCGAAGGGGGTCGGGGCCAGTGCTATTAAAAACATTCAGTACTTC.

The V gene is TRBV7-2, the J gene TRBJ1-1, with D perhaps matching TRBD1 (5 bases). The CDR3 runs 17 residues. Trimming shortened V by 1 base and J by 5 bases, and 20 bases separated the two germline ends. Germline V gene sequence: CDR1 SGHTA, CDR2 FQGNSA. The CDR3 region is CASSLGGAAKAWTEAFF. DNA of the CDR3: TGTGCCAGCAGCTTAGGAGGGGCGGCTAAAGCGTGGACTGAAGCTTTCTTT.

The rearrangement uses TRBV9 and TRBJ2-1, with 10 bases aligning to TRBD2. CDR1 and CDR2 (germline): SGDLS, YYNGEE. The V gene end was trimmed by 3 bases and the J gene end by 8 bases; junction bases not matched to a gene: 5. The CDR3 contains 14 residues. The CDR3: CASSAPGLAYEQFF. In DNA, the CDR3 is TGTGCCAGCAGCGCACCGGGACTAGCGTATGAGCAGTTCTTC. Variable domain in full (rest from reference TRBV9 and TRBJ2-1): DSGVTQTPKHLITATGQRVTLRCSPRSGDLSVYWYQQSLDQGLQFLIQYYNGEERAKGNILERFSAQQFPDLHSELNLSSLELGDSALYFCASSAPGLAYEQFFGPGTRLTVL.

The chain employs TRBV11-2 and TRBJ2-1; 9 positions agree with TRBD1. Germline V CDR1 and CDR2: SGHAT, FQNNGV. The J segment lost 3 bases and the V segment lost 5 bases, leaving 8 bases of the junction unmatched. The CDR3 length is 16 residues. The CDR3 reads CASSLLGTGSYNEQFF. DNA for the CDR3: TGTGCCAGCAGCCTCCTTGGGACAGGGAGCTACAATGAGCAGTTCTTC.

The chain uses TRBV9 and TRBJ2-2; D is uncertain. Germline assignment: CDR1 SGDLS and CDR2 YYNGEE. This CDR3 region has 15 residues. V dropped 0 bases and J dropped 0 bases, with 6 bases sitting between them. This CDR3 reads CASSVGAANTGELFF. The CDR3 coding sequence is TGTGCCAGCAGCGTAGGGGCAGCGAACACCGGGGAGCTGTTTTTT.

The chain is built from TRBV5-4 and TRBJ2-1, with 7 bases fitting TRBD1. Germline V CDR1 and CDR2: SGHNT, YYREEE (reference sequence). The CDR3 has 12 amino acids. Trimming removed 1 base from V and 14 bases from J; junction bases left unmatched: 6. The CDR3 region has the DNA TGTGCCAGCAGCTTGAGAGACAGGGCAGAGTTCTTC. It specifies CASSLRDRAEFF.